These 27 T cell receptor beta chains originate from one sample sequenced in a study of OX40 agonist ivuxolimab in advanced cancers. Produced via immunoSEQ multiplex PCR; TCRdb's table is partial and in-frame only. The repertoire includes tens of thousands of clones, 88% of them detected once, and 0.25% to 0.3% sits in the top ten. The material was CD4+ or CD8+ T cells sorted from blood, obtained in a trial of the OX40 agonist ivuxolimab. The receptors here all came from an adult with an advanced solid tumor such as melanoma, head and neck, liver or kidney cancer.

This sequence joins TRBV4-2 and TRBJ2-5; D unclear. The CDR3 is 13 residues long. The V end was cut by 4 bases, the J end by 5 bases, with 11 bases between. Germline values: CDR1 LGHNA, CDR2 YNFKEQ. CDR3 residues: CASSRDSGETQYF. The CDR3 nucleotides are TGTGCCAGCAGCCGAGACTCTGGGGAGACCCAGTACTTC.

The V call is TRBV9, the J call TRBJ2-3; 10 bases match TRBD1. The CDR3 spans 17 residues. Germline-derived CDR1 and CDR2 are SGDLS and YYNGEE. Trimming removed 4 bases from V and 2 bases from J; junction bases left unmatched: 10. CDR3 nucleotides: TGTGCCAGCAGCAGGTCCGGGACAGGGGATCTCACAGATACGCAGTATTTT. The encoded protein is CASSRSGTGDLTDTQYF. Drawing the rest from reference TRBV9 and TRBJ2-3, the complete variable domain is DSGVTQTPKHLITATGQRVTLRCSPRSGDLSVYWYQQSLDQGLQFLIQYYNGEERAKGNILERFSAQQFPDLHSELNLSSLELGDSALYFCASSRSGTGDLTDTQYFGPGTRLTVL.

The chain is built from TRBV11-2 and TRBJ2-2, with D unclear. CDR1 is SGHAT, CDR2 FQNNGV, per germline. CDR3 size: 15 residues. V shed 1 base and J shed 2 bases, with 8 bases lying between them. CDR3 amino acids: CASSLANVNTGELFF. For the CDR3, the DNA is TGTGCCAGCAGCTTAGCAAACGTTAACACCGGGGAGCTGTTTTTT.

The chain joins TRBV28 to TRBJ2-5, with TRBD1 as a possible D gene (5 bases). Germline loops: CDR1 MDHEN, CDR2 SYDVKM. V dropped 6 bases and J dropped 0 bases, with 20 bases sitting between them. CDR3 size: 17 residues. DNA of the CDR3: TGTGCCAGCAGCCCCACTGCAGGGCGCCATTACCAAGAGACCCAGTACTTC. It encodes CASSPTAGRHYQETQYF.

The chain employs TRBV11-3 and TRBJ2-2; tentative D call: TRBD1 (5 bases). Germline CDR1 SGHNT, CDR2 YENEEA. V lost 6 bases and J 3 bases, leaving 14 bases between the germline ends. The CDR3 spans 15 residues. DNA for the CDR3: TGTGCCAGCAGTTTTGAAGGGGTCCACACCGGGGAGCTGTTTTTT. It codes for CASSFEGVHTGELFF. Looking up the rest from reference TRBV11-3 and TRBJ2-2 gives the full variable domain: EAGVVQSPRYKIIEKKQPVAFWCNPISGHNTLYWYLQNLGQGPELLIRYENEEAVDDSQLPKDRFSAERLKGVDSTLKIQPAELGDSAVYLCASSFEGVHTGELFFGEGSRLTVL.

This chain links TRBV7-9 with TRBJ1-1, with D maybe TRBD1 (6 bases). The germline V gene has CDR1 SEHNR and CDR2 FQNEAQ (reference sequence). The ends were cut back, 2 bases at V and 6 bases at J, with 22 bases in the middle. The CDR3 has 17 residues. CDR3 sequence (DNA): TGTGCCAGCAGCTTACCCTCCAGGACAGAAATTTTGGCTGAAGCTTTCTTT. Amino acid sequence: CASSLPSRTEILAEAFF.

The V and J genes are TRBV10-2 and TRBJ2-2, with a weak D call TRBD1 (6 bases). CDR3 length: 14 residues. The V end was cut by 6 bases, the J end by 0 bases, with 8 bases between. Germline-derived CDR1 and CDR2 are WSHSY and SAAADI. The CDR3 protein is CASRGQPNTGELFF. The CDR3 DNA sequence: TGCGCCAGCAGAGGACAGCCGAACACCGGGGAGCTGTTTTTT.

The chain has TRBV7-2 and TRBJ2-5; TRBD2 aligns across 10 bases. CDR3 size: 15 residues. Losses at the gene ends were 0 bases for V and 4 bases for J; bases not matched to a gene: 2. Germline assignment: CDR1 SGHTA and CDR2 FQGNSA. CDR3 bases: TGTGCCAGCAGCTTAGCCTTAGCGGGAGGAGAGACCCAGTACTTC. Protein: CASSLALAGGETQYF.

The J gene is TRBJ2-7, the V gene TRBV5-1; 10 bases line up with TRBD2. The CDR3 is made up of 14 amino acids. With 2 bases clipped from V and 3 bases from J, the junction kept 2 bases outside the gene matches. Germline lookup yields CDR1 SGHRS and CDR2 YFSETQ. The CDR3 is CASSLIAGGYEQYF. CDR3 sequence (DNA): TGCGCCAGCAGCTTAATAGCGGGAGGCTACGAGCAGTACTTC. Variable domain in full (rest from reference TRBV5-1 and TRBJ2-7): KAGVTQTPRYLIKTRGQQVTLSCSPISGHRSVSWYQQTPGQGLQFLFEYFSETQRNKGNFPGRFSGRQFSNSRSEMNVSTLELGDSALYLCASSLIAGGYEQYFGPGTRLTVT.

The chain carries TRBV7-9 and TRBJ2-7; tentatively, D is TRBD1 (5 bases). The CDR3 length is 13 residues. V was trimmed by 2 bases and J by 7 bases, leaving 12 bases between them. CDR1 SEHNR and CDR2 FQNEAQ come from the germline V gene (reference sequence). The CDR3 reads CASSLNGASEQYF. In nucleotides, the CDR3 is TGTGCCAGCAGCTTAAATGGGGCCTCGGAGCAGTACTTC.

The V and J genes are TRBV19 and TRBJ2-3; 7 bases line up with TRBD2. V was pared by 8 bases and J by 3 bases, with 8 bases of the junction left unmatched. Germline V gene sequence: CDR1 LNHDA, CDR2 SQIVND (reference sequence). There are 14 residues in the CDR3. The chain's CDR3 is CASARERGTDTQYF. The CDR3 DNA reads TGTGCCAGTGCCCGGGAGCGGGGAACAGATACGCAGTATTTT. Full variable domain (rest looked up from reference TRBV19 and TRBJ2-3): DGGITQSPKYLFRKEGQNVTLSCEQNLNHDAMYWYRQDPGQGLRLIYYSQIVNDFQKGDIAEGYSVSREKKESFPLTVTSAQKNPTAFYLCASARERGTDTQYFGPGTRLTVL.

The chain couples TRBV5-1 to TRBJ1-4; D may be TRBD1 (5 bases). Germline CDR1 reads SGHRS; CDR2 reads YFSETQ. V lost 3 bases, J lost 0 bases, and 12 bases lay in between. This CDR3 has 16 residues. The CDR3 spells CASSYMTAATNEKLFF. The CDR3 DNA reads TGCGCCAGCAGCTATATGACAGCTGCAACTAATGAAAAACTGTTTTTT.

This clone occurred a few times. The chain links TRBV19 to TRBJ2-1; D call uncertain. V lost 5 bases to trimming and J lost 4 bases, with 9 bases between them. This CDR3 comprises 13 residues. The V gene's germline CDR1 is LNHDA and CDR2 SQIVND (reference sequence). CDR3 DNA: TGTGCCAGTAGTTTCGGGCCTTACAATGAGCAGTTCTTC. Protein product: CASSFGPYNEQFF. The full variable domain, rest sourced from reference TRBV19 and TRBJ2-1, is DGGITQSPKYLFRKEGQNVTLSCEQNLNHDAMYWYRQDPGQGLRLIYYSQIVNDFQKGDIAEGYSVSREKKESFPLTVTSAQKNPTAFYLCASSFGPYNEQFFGPGTRLTVL.

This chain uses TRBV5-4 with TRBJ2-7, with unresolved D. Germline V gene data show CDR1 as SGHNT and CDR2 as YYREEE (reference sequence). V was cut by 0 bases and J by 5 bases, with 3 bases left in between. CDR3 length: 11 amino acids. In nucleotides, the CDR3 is TGTGCCAGCAGCTTGGAACACGAGCAGTACTTC. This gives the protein CASSLEHEQYF.

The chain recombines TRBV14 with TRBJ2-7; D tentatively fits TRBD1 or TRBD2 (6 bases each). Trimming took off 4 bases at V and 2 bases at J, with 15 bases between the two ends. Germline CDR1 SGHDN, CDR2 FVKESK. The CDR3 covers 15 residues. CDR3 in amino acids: CASSPGGGAAYEQYF. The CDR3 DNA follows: TGTGCCAGCAGCCCCGGAGGGGGAGCCGCCTACGAGCAGTACTTC.

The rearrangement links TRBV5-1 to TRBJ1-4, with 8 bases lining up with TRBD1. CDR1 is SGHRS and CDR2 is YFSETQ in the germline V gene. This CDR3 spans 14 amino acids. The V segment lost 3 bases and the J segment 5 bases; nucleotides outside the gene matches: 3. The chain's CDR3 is CASSSGQANEKLFF. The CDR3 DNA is TGCGCCAGCAGCTCGGGACAGGCAAATGAAAAACTGTTTTTT.

The CDR3 loop reads CASSLYRGLFEDVGKLFF. Written as DNA, the CDR3 is TGTGCCAGCAGTTTGTACAGGGGGCTTTTTGAGGATGTTGGAAAACTGTTTTTT. The chain recombines TRBV28 with TRBJ1-4; TRBD1 matches 9 bases. The CDR3 is made up of 18 amino acids. CDR1 MDHEN and CDR2 SYDVKM come from the germline V gene. Trimming cost V 3 bases and J 10 bases; bases outside gene matches: 18.

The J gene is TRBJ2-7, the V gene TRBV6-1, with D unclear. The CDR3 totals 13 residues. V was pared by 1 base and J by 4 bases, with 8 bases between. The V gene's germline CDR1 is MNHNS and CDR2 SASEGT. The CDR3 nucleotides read TGTGCCAGCAGTGAAGTTGGATTATACGAGCAGTACTTC. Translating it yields CASSEVGLYEQYF.

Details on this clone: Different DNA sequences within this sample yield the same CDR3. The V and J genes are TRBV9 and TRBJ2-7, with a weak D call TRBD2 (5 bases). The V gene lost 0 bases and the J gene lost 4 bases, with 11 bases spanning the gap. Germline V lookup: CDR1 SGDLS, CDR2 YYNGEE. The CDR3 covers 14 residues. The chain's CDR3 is CASSVAGLGYEQYF. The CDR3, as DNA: TGTGCCAGCAGCGTAGCCGGACTGGGGTACGAGCAGTACTTC. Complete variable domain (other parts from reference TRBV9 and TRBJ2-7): DSGVTQTPKHLITATGQRVTLRCSPRSGDLSVYWYQQSLDQGLQFLIQYYNGEERAKGNILERFSAQQFPDLHSELNLSSLELGDSALYFCASSVAGLGYEQYFGPGTRLTVT.

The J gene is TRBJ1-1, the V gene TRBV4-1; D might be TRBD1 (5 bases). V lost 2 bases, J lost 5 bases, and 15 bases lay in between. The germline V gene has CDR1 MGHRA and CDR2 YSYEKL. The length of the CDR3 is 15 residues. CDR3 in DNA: TGCGCCAGCAGCCAAAGCCCAGGGTTCGGTACTGAAGCTTTCTTT. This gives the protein CASSQSPGFGTEAFF.

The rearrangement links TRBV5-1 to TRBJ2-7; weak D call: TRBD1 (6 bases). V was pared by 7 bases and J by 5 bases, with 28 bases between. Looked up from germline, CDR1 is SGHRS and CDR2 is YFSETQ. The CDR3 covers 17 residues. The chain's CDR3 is CASSPQGLGLGSDEQYF. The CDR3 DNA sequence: TGCGCCAGCTCCCCCCAGGGGCTCGGGTTGGGATCCGACGAGCAGTACTTC.

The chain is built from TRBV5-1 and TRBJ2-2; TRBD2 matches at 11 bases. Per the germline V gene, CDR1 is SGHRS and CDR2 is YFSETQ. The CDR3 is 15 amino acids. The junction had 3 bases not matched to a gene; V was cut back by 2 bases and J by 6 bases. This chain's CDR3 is CASSLLAGVSGELFF. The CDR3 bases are TGCGCCAGCAGCTTACTAGCGGGAGTATCCGGGGAGCTGTTTTTT.

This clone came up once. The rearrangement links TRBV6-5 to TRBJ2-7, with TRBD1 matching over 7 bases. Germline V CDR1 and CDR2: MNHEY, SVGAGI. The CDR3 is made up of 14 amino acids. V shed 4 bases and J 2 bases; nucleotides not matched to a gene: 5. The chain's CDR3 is CASSSRGPTYEQYF. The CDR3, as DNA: TGTGCCAGCAGTTCGAGGGGGCCCACCTACGAGCAGTACTTC.

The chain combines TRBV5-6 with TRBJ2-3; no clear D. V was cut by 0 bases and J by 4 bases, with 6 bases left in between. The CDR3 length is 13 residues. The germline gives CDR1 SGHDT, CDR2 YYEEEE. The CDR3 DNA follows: TGTGCCAGCAGCTTGGGAAGGTCAGATACGCAGTATTTT. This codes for CASSLGRSDTQYF.

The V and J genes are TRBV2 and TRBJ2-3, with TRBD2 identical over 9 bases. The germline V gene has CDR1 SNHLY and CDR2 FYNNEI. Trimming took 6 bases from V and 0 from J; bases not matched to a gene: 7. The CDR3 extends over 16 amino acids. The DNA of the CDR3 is TGTGCCAGCAGGAAGGGACTAGCATTGAGCACAGATACGCAGTATTTT. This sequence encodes CASRKGLALSTDTQYF.

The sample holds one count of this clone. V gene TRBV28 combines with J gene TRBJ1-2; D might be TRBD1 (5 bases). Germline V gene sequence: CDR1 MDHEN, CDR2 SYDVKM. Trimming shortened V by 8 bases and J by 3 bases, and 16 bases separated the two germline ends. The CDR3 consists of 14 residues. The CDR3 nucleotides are TGTGCCAGCCGTTGGCAGGGCCTAGACTATGGCTACACCTTC. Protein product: CASRWQGLDYGYTF.

Here the CDR3 reads CASSQDRYNEQFF. The CDR3 DNA is TGTGCCAGCAGCCAAGATCGTTACAATGAGCAGTTCTTC. The chain links TRBV14 to TRBJ2-1; D unclear. Trimming cost V 0 bases and J 4 bases, with 4 bases left between them. The germline gives CDR1 SGHDN, CDR2 FVKESK. The CDR3 length is 13 residues.